This TCR beta chain derives from a study of molecular identifiers for immune sequencing clone quantification. Trimming stripped 3 bases from V and 7 bases from J, with 15 bases between. This CDR3 has 15 residues. Per the germline V gene, CDR1 is SEHNR and CDR2 is FQNEAQ (reference sequence). TCRdb re-called the PCR reads through MiXCR, storing one row per CDR3 protein. The sample has over 70,000 distinct CDR3 sequences, around 27% seen once. Comment on this clonotype: One base away lies a much larger clone, so this may be a sequencing read error.

J is TRBJ2-2 and V is TRBV7-9; TRBD1 is a possible D gene (6 bases). This sequence originates from a human donor in good health. Some libraries in this study had Jurkat cell RNA spiked in. Sequenced sample: naive CD8+ T cells from blood, with Jurkat cell RNA spiked in. Subset of the sample: FACS-sorted CD8+CD4-CCR7+CD45RA+ naive T cells. The DNA for the CDR3 is TGTGCCAGCAGCTTCCCCGGACAGTCCATCGGGGAGCTGTTTTTT. Translated, it gives CASSFPGQSIGELFF.